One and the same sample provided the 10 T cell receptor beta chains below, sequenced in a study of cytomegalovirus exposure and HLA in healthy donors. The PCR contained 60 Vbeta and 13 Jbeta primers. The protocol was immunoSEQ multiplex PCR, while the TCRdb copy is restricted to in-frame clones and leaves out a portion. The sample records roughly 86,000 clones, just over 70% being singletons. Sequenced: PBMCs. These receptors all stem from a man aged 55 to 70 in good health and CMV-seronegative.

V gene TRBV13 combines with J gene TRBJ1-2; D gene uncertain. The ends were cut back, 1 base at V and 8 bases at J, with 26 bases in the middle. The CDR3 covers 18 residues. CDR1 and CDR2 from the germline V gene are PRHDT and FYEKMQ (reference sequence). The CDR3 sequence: CASSLVYPGTHTPGGYTF. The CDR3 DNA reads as TGTGCCAGCAGCTTAGTTTATCCCGGAACACATACTCCCGGGGGCTACACCTTC.

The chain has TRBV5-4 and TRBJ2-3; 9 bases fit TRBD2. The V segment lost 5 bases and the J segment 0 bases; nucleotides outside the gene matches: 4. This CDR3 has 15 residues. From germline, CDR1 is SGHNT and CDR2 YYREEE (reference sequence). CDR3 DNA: TGTGCCAGCAGGAGTAGCGGGAGTAGCACAGATACGCAGTATTTT. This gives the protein CASRSSGSSTDTQYF.

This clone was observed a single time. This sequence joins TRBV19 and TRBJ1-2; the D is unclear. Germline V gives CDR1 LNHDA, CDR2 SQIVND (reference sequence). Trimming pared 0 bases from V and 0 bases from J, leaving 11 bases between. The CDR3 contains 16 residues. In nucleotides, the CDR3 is TGTGCCAGTAGTATAGATAGCAGCCGATCTAACTATGGCTACACCTTC. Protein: CASSIDSSRSNYGYTF.

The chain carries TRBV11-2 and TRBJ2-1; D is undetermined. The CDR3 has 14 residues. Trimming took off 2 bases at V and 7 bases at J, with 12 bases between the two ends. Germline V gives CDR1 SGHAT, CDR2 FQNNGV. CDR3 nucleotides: TGTGCCAGCAGCTTATGGCGCGGTAAAAATGAGCAGTTCTTC. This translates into CASSLWRGKNEQFF.

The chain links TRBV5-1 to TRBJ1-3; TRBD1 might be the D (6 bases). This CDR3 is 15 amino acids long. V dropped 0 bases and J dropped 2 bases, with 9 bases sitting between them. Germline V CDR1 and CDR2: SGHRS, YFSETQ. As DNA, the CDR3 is TGCGCCAGCAGCTTGGCCCCAGGGGCTGGAAACACCATATATTTT. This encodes CASSLAPGAGNTIYF.

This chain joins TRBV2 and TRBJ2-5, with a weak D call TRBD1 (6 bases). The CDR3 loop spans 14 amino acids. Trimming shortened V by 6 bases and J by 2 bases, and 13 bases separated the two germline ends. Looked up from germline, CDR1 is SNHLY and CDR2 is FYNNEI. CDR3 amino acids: CASSPDRLQETQYF. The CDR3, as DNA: TGTGCCAGCAGCCCGGACAGACTTCAAGAGACCCAGTACTTC.

The CDR3 region has the DNA TGTGCCAGCACGATAGGGGCGACAGGATCTGGCTACACCTTC. Amino acid sequence: CASTIGATGSGYTF. The chain combines TRBV18 with TRBJ1-2, with D possibly TRBD1 on 6 matching bases. Germline CDR1 and CDR2: KGHSH and LQKENI. The V gene lost 8 bases and the J gene lost 7 bases, with 20 bases spanning the gap. This CDR3 spans 14 amino acids.

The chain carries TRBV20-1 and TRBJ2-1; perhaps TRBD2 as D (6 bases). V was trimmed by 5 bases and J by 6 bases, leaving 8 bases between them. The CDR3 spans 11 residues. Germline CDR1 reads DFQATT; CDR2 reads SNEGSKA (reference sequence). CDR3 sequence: CSASGVNEQFF. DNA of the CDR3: TGCAGTGCTTCGGGGGTCAATGAGCAGTTCTTC.

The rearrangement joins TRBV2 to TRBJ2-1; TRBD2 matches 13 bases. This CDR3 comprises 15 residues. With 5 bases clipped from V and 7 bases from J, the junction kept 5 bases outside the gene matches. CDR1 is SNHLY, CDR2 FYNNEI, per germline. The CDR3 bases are TGTGCCAGCAGTCCGACTAGCGGGAGGCCTAATGAGCAGTTCTTC. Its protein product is CASSPTSGRPNEQFF.

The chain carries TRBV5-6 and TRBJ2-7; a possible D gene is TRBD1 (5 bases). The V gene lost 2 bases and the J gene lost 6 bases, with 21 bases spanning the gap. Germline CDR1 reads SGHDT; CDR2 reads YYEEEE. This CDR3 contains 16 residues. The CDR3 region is CASSLGLGAVLREQYF. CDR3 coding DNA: TGTGCCAGCAGCTTAGGCCTTGGGGCGGTCCTGCGCGAGCAGTACTTC.